The clone carrying this TCR beta chain was seen at least ten times. Until they underwent thyroid surgery, no patient had received any treatment. TCRdb reanalyzed the PCR reads via MiXCR. The data hold some 41,000 clones, with roughly 13% observed a single time. These data are taken from a study of metastatic and nonmetastatic thyroid tumors. The CDR3 runs 15 residues. V was clipped by 4 bases and J by 0 bases; unmatched bases: 4. Germline V gives CDR1 LGHDT, CDR2 YNNKEL (reference sequence). The receptor comes from a female donor with papillary thyroid cancer or a benign thyroid nodule (not recorded which). Some clones in this sample may be carry-over from other donors' samples. The chain joins TRBV3-1 to TRBJ2-7, with 9 positions matching TRBD2. The specimen sequenced was blood. CDR3 in amino acids: CASSPLAGSSYEQYF. The CDR3 DNA sequence: TGTGCCAGCAGCCCTCTAGCGGGGAGCTCCTACGAGCAGTACTTC.